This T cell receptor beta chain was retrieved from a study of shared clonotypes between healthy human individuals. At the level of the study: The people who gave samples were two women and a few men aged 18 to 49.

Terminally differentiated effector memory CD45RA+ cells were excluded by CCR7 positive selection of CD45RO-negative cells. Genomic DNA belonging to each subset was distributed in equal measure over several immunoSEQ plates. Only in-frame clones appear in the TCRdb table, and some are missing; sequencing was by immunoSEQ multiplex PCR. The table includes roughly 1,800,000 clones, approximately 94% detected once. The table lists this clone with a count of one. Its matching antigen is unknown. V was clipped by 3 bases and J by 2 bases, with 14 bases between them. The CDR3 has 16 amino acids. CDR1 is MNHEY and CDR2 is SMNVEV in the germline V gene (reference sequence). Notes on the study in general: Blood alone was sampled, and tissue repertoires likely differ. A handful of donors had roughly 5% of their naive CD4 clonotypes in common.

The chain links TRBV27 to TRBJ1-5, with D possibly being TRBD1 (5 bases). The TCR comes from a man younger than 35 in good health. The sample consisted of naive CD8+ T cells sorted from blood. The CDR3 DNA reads TGTGCCAGCAGTTTTGGGGGTGGGTATGGCAATCAGCCCCAGCATTTT. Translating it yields CASSFGGGYGNQPQHF.